Sequencing of this T cell receptor (beta chain) was carried out in a study of blood T cell repertoires in COVID-19. On the study more broadly: Samples came from the United States, Italy and Spain, spanning acute and convalescent COVID-19. T cells, B-cell-depleted T cells, or PBMCs provided the cDNA or gDNA that served as material.

Under the authors' procedure: The authors estimated nucleated cell counts from reference gene primer amplification. Assay: immunoSEQ multiplex PCR; the TCRdb copy retains only in-frame clones and omits some. V and J calls and clone size are as listed in that table; D and trimming were resolved from the DNA. This sample has 200,000 or so clones, with about 85% found just once. The CDR3 sequence is 15 residues long. The ends were cut back, 3 bases at V and 0 bases at J, with 13 bases in the middle. CDR1 and CDR2 (germline): SGHRS, YFSETQ. The sample consisted of peripheral blood. The TCR sequence derives from a man between 65 and 85 years old with active or convalescent COVID-19. The rearrangement uses TRBV5-1 and TRBJ2-7, with TRBD2 as a possible D gene (7 bases). The CDR3 DNA is TGCGCCAGCAGCTACGGGGGGACACGCTCCTACGAGCAGTACTTC. It is translated as CASSYGGTRSYEQYF.